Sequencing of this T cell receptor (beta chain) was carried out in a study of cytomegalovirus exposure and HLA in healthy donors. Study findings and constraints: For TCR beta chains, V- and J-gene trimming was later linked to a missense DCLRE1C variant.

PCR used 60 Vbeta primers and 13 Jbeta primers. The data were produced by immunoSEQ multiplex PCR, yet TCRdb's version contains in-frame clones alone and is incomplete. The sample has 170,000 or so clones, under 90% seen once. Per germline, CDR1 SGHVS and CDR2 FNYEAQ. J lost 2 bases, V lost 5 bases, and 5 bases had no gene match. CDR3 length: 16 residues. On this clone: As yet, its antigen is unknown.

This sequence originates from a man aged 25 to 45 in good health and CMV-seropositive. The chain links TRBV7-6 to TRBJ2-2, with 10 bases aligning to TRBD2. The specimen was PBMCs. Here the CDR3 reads CASSQPSGGNTGELFF. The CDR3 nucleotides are TGTGCCAGCAGCCAACCTAGCGGGGGCAACACCGGGGAGCTGTTTTTT.